This TCR beta chain came from a study of radiation and T cells in renal cell carcinoma. This CDR3 comprises 13 residues. V was trimmed by 10 bases and J by 1 base, leaving 11 bases between them. The germline CDR1 and CDR2 sequences are MDHEN and SYDVKM. This sample's time point: blood 4 weeks post-SBRT, at nephrectomy. Described treatment: 15 Gy SBRT to primary tumor, nephrectomy 4 weeks later. Produced via immunoSEQ multiplex PCR; TCRdb's table is partial and in-frame only. Of over 120,000 clones in the sample, 75% to 90% are singletons; the top ten hold around 17%. The sequence was collected from a woman in her forties or fifties with renal cell carcinoma. Sample: blood, taken from a patient whose treatment included radiotherapy and nephrectomy. The chain is built from TRBV28 and TRBJ1-5; the D gene is possibly TRBD1 (5 bases). CDR3 nucleotides: TGTGCCACCCAGGGTTTAAGCAATCAGCCCCAGCATTTT. As protein: CATQGLSNQPQHF.